This T cell receptor beta chain was documented in a study of shared clonotypes between healthy human individuals. General study results and limits: Shared across a handful of donors were approximately 5% of the naive CD4 clonotypes. The low donor count limited represented genetic and exposure-history diversity.

V was trimmed by 7 bases and J by 1 base, leaving 3 bases between them. Looked up from germline, CDR1 is SGHRS and CDR2 is YFSETQ. This CDR3 has 11 amino acids. As concerns this clone: Its antigen remains unidentified.

The deep-level immunoSEQ assay was used. How the authors handled the data: For the immunoSEQ data, sequences were junction-only without quality scores, so filtering differed. Profiled with immunoSEQ multiplex PCR; TCRdb holds only in-frame clones, not every one. The V and J calls and clone size are taken from that table; D and trimming were inferred from the DNA. The sample contains about 1.1 million clones, about 80% of which appear only once. V is TRBV5-1 and J is TRBJ1-5; D is uncertain. Specimen: memory CD4+ T cells from PBMCs. Documented subset: CD45RA-negative fraction. This receptor was obtained from a man aged 18 to 35 in good health. Some clones in this sample may be carry-over from other donors' samples. For the CDR3, the DNA is TGCGCCAGCGGGAGCAATCAGCCCCAGCATTTT. Protein: CASGSNQPQHF. Supplemented by reference TRBV5-1 and TRBJ1-5, the full variable domain reads KAGVTQTPRYLIKTRGQQVTLSCSPISGHRSVSWYQQTPGQGLQFLFEYFSETQRNKGNFPGRFSGRQFSNSRSEMNVSTLELGDSALYLCASGSNQPQHFGDGTRLSIL.